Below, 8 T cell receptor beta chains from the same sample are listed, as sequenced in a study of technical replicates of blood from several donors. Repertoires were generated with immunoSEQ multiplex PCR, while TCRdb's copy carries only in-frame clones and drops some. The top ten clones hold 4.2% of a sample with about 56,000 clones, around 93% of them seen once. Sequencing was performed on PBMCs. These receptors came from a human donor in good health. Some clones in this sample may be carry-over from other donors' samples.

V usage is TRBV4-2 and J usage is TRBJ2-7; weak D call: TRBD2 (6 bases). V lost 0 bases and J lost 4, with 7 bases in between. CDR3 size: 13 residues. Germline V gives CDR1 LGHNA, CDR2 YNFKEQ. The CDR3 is CASSQDAGYEQYF. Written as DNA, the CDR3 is TGTGCCAGCAGCCAAGATGCGGGATACGAGCAGTACTTC.

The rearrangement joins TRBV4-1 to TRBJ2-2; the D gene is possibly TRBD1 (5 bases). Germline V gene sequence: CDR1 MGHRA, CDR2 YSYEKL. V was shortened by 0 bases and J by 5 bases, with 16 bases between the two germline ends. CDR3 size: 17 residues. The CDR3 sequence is CASSQEYSAGSTGELFF. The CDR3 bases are TGCGCCAGCAGCCAAGAATATTCGGCAGGGTCAACCGGGGAGCTGTTTTTT.

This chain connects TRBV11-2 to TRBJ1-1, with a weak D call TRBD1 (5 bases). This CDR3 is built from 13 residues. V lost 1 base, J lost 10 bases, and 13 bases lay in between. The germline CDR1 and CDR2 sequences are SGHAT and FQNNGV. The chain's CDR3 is CASSLVLGRGAFF. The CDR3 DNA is TGTGCCAGCAGCTTAGTTCTGGGAAGGGGAGCTTTCTTT.

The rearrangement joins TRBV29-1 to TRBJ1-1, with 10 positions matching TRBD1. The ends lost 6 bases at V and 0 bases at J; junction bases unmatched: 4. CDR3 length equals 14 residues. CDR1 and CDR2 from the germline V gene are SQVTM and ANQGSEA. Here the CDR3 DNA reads TGCAGCGTGGACAGGGGGGGGATGAACACTGAAGCTTTCTTT. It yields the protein CSVDRGGMNTEAFF.

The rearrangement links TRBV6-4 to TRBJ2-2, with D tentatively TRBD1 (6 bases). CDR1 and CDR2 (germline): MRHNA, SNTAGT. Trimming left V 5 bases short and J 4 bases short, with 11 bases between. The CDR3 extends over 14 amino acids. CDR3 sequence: CASSQTGTTGELFF. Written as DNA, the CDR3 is TGTGCCAGCAGTCAGACAGGCACCACCGGGGAGCTGTTTTTT.

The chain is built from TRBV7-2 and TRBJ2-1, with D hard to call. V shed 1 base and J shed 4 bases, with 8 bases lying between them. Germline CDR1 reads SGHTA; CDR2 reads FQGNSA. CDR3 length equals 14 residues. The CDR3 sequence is CASSLGQAYNEQFF. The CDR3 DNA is TGTGCCAGCAGCTTAGGTCAAGCTTACAATGAGCAGTTCTTC.

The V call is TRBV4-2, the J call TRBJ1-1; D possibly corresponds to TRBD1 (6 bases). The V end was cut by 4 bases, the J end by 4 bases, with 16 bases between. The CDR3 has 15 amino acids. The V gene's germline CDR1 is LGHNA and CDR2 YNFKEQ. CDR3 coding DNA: TGTGCCAGCAGCCTCGGAGCATCAGGGGCCACTGAAGCTTTCTTT. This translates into CASSLGASGATEAFF.

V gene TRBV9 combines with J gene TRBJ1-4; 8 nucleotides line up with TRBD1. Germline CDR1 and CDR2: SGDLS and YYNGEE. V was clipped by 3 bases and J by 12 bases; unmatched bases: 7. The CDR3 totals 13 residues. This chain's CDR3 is CASSGQGQGQLFF. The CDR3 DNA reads TGTGCCAGCAGCGGACAAGGACAGGGTCAACTGTTTTTT.